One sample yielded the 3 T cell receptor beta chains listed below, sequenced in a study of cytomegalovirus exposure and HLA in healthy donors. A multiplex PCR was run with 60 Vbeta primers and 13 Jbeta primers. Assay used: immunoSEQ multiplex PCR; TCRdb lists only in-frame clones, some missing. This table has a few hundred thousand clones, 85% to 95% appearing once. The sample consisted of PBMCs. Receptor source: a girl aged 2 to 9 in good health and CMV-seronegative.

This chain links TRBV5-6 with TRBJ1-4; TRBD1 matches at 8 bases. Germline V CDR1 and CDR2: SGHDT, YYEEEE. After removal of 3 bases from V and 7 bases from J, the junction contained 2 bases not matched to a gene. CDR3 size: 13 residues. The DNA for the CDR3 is TGTGCCAGCAGCTGGGGGACAGGTGAAAAACTGTTTTTT. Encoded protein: CASSWGTGEKLFF.

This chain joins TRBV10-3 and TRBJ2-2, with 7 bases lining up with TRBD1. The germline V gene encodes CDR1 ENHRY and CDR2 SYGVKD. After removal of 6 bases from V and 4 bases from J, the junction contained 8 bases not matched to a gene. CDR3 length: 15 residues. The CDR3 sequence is CAIRRDRAGTGELFF. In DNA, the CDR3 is TGTGCCATCAGGCGTGACAGGGCGGGCACCGGGGAGCTGTTTTTT.

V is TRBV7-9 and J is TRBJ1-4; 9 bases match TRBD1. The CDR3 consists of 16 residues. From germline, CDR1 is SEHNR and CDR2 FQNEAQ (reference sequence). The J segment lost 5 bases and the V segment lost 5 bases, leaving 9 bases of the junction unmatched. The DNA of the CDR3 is TGTGCCAGCAGCCCGCGGTTGGGACAGGGAAATGAAAAACTGTTTTTT. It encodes CASSPRLGQGNEKLFF. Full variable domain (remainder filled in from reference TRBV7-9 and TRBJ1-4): DTGVSQNPRHKITKRGQNVTFRCDPISEHNRLYWYRQTLGQGPEFLTYFQNEAQLEKSRLLSDRFSAERPKGSFSTLEIQRTEQGDSAMYLCASSPRLGQGNEKLFFGSGTQLSVL.